The clone carrying this T cell receptor (beta chain) has a count of ten or more. The antigen is unknown. With the read ending 3 residues before the CDR3 end, the germline J gene is used to fill in that end. Here immunoSEQ multiplex PCR was the method, and the copy in TCRdb shows in-frame clones only, minus some. This repertoire holds tens of thousands of clones, and none appear only once. The CDR3 length is 15 residues. The ends were cut back, 0 bases at V and 6 bases at J, with 15 bases in the middle. Both groups were predominantly of Caucasian heritage. Each donor provided about 5 to 9 ml of heparinized whole blood. The data were obtained in a study of T cell clonality in common variable immunodeficiency. Whole-study findings and limits: Reportedly, TCR beta sequences from common variable immunodeficiency showed fewer deletions and N-nucleotide insertions.

V and J are TRBV12-3 or TRBV12-4 and TRBJ2-7; the D gene is possibly TRBD1 (5 bases). Sequenced input: peripheral blood mononuclear cells. The TCR comes from a person between 18 and 75 years old in good health. The CDR3 is CASSLASPRGFEQYF. The covered CDR3 bases are TGTGCCAGCAGTTTAGCAAGCCCTAGGGGTTTCGAG.